A selection of T cell receptor beta chains follows, all from one sample in a study of regulatory T cells in long-lasting Graves disease. TCRdb analysed the multiplex PCR reads with MiXCR anew, one entry per CDR3 protein. This sample carries 400,000 to 500,000 distinct CDR3 sequences, 15% of them seen once, and the ten largest clones take roughly a sixth. The same specimen was also included in a second study, on T cells in Graves' hyperthyroidism and ophthalmopathy.

The source material was peripheral blood mononuclear cells (PBMCs), sampled at new diagnosis, from a patient treated with antithyroid drugs. The receptors were gathered from a woman aged 30 to 39 with Graves disease. Both conserved end residues are part of each CDR3. Each record gives: V gene, CDR3 protein.

>TRBV29-1
CSVEGRTYEQYF
>TRBV28
CASSPFAGTNLSPLHF
>TRBV5-4
CASSQDSASSYNEQFF
>TRBV6-5
CASSYPGTSGQTFF
>TRBV20-1
CSARQGGLEAFF
>TRBV6-9
CASGLRRTSSYNEQFF
>TRBV7-2
CASSSSSGNEQFF
>TRBV6-1
CASRKTSGSPDTQYF
>TRBV6-1
CASSETPSESYEQYF
>TRBV11-2
CASSFAGTITPEQYF
>TRBV7-9
CASSSDRGLTSGRAREQFF
>TRBV7-2
CASSLAARDAGGYNEQFF
>TRBV20-1
CSADGSNSNEQFF
>TRBV28
CASSFGTGGQETQYF
>TRBV27
CASSSGGTSYTYEQYF